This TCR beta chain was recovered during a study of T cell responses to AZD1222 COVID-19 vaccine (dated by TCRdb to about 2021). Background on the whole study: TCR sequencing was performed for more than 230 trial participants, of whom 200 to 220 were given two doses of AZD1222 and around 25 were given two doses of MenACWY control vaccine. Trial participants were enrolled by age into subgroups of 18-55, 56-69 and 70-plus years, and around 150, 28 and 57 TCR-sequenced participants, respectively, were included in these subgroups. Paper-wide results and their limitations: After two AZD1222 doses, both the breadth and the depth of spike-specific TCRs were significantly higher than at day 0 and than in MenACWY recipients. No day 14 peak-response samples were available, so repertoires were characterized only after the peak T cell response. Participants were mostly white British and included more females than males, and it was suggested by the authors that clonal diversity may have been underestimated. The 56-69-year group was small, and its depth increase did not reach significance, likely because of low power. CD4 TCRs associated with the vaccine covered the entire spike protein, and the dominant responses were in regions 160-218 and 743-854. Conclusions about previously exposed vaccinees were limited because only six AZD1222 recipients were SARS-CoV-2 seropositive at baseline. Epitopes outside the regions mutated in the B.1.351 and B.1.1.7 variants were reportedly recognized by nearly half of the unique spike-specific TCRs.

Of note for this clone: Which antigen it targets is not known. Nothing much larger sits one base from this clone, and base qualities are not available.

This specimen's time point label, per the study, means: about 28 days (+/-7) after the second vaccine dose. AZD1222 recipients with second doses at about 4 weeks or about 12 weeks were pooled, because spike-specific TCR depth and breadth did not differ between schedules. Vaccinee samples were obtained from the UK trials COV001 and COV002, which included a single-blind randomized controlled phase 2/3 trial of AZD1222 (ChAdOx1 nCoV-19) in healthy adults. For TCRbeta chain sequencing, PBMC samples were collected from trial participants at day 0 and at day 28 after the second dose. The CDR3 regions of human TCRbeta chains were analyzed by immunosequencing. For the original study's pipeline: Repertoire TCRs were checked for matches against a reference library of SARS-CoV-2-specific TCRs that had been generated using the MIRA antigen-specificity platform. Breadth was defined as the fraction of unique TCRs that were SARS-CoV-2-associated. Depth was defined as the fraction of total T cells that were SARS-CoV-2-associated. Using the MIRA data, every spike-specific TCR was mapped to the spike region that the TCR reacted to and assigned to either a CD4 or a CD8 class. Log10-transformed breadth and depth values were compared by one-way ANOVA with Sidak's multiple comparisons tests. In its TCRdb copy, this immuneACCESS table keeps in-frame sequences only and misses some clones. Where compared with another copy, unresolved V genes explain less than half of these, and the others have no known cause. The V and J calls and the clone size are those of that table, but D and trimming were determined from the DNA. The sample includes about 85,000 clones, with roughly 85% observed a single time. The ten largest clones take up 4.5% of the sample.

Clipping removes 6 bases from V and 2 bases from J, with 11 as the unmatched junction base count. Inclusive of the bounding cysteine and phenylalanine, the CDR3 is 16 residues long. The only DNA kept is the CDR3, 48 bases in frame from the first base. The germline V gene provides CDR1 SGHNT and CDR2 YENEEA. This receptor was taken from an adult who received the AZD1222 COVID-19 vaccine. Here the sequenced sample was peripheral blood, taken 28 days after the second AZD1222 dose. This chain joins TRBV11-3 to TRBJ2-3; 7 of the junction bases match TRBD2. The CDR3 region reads CASSTGGLGTTDTQYF. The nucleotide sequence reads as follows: TGTGCCAGCAGTACAGGCGGACTAGGGACCACAGATACGCAGTATTTT.